This TCR beta chain was recorded in a study of cytomegalovirus exposure and HLA in healthy donors. This clone was counted only a few times. Antigen unknown. Germline lookup yields CDR1 MNHNY and CDR2 SVGAGI (reference sequence). The J segment lost 4 bases and the V segment lost 8 bases, leaving 7 bases of the junction unmatched. This CDR3 contains 15 residues. 13 Jbeta primers and 60 Vbeta primers were used for the PCR. Only in-frame clones appear in the TCRdb table, and some are missing; sequencing was by immunoSEQ multiplex PCR. The data show approximately 150,000 clones, with approximately 80% seen just once and about 2.6% held by the top ten. General study results and limits: Follow-up analysis found HLA locus-dependent TCR association rates, highest for DRB1 and lowest for HLA-C.

The sequence was obtained from a woman between 40 and 50 years old in good health and CMV-seropositive. Source material: PBMCs. The rearrangement joins TRBV6-6 to TRBJ2-1; 11 bases agree with TRBD2. DNA for the CDR3: TGTGCCAGCCGCACCGGGACTAGCGGATACAATGAGCAGTTCTTC. It translates to CASRTGTSGYNEQFF.